This T cell receptor (beta chain) is drawn from a study of blood T cell repertoires in COVID-19. The germline gives CDR1 LNHDA, CDR2 SQIVND (reference sequence). Trimming took 8 bases from V and 8 from J; bases not matched to a gene: 14. This CDR3 region has 17 residues. Sequencing was performed with immunoSEQ multiplex PCR; in TCRdb, only in-frame clones are kept and a portion is missing. The sample lists 95,000 to 110,000 clones; 75% to 90% were seen once. This chain joins TRBV19 and TRBJ2-2, with 13 bases matching TRBD2. The origin of this receptor is a man aged 50 to 60 with acute or convalescent COVID-19. Sequenced: peripheral blood. The CDR3 is CASSKTGTSGIAGELFF. The CDR3 DNA is TGTGCCAGTTCCAAGACCGGGACTAGCGGGATCGCAGGGGAGCTGTTTTTT.